The clone carrying this T cell receptor beta chain was observed a single time. Here immunoSEQ multiplex PCR was the method, and the copy in TCRdb shows in-frame clones only, minus some. Of 200,000 to 250,000 clones detected, around 88% appear once; the ten largest clones hold 2.9%. The sample is drawn from a study of cytomegalovirus exposure and HLA in healthy donors. This sequence originates from a woman aged 18-29 years in good health and CMV-seronegative. Material: PBMCs.

The CDR3 spells CASSLTGTGTGELFF. CDR3 bases: TGTGCCAGCAGCCTGACCGGGACAGGGACCGGGGAGCTGTTTTTT. The chain has TRBV7-2 and TRBJ2-2; TRBD1 matches 9 bases. V shed 5 bases and J 5 bases; nucleotides not matched to a gene: 6. Looked up from germline, CDR1 is SGHTA and CDR2 is FQGNSA. This CDR3 contains 15 residues.